The 9 T cell receptor beta chains below all came from one sample that was sequenced in a study of metastatic and nonmetastatic thyroid tumors. Using MiXCR, TCRdb reanalyzed the PCR reads. This sample yields around 53,000 clones, of which approximately 15% are seen a single time; about 2.7% belongs to the top ten. Thyroid surgery had not been preceded by any treatment in any patient. The sample comprised blood. The receptors were gathered from a female donor with papillary thyroid cancer or a benign thyroid nodule (not recorded which). Some clones in this sample may be carry-over from other donors' samples.

This clone was seen only a few times. This clone may be a read error of a much larger clone one base away. Other nucleotide sequences from this sample produce the same CDR3. This chain joins TRBV7-9 and TRBJ2-3, with D possibly matching TRBD2 (5 bases). Germline V gives CDR1 SEHNR, CDR2 FQNEAQ (reference sequence). V dropped 5 bases and J dropped 5 bases, with 11 bases sitting between them. CDR3 length: 13 amino acids. CDR3 protein: CASSPDGKDTQYF. CDR3 DNA: TGTGCCAGCAGCCCTGACGGGAAAGATACGCAGTATTTT. The variable domain in full, completed from reference TRBV7-9 and TRBJ2-3, reads DTGVSQNPRHKITKRGQNVTFRCDPISEHNRLYWYRQTLGQGPEFLTYFQNEAQLEKSRLLSDRFSAERPKGSFSTLEIQRTEQGDSAMYLCASSPDGKDTQYFGPGTRLTVL.

Comment on this clone: This may stem from a read error, because a much larger clone lies one nucleotide away. The same CDR3 arises from other DNA sequences in this sample as well. This rearrangement joins TRBV15 to TRBJ2-5; D is possibly TRBD1 (6 bases). Per germline, CDR1 LNHNV and CDR2 YYDKDF (reference sequence). This CDR3 comprises 15 residues. The germline V and J ends were trimmed by 2 bases and 4 bases, with 14 bases remaining between them. In nucleotides, the CDR3 is TGTGCCACCAGCAGACGTACAGGGTTAGGAGAGACCCAGTACTTC. Protein sequence: CATSRRTGLGETQYF.

A note on this clone: The conserved phenylalanine or tryptophan is not found at the CDR3 terminus, so this likely reflects a read error. This rearrangement joins TRBV5-1 to TRBJ2-1; TRBD2 agrees at 9 bases. V dropped 4 bases and J dropped 5; count of bases not matched to a gene: 7. This CDR3 has 15 amino acids. Germline V gene lookup returns CDR1 SGHRS and CDR2 YFSETQ. CDR3 sequence (DNA): TGCGCCAGCAGCCCGACTAGCGGAGACCACAATGAGCAGTTCTCC. Its protein product is CASSPTSGDHNEQFS.

This clone was detected ten times or more. This chain connects TRBV19 to TRBJ1-4; TRBD1 is a possible D gene (5 bases). This CDR3 spans 15 amino acids. V gave up 7 bases and J gave up 7 bases, with 19 bases separating them. Germline V gene lookup returns CDR1 LNHDA and CDR2 SQIVND (reference sequence). The chain's CDR3 is CASKADRGWIEKLFF. The CDR3 nucleotides read TGTGCCAGTAAGGCCGACAGAGGGTGGATTGAAAAACTGTTTTTT.

Ten or more counts support this clone. The rearrangement links TRBV2 to TRBJ2-7; D remains unclear. From germline, CDR1 is SNHLY and CDR2 FYNNEI. The CDR3 length is 13 residues. Trimming shortened V by 2 bases and J by 2 bases, and 7 bases separated the two germline ends. The CDR3 nucleotides are TGTGCCAGCAGTGAACCCCCAGCCTACGAGCAGTACTTC. It encodes CASSEPPAYEQYF. Looking up the rest from reference TRBV2 and TRBJ2-7 gives the full variable domain: EPEVTQTPSHQVTQMGQEVILRCVPISNHLYFYWYRQILGQKVEFLVSFYNNEISEKSEIFDDQFSVERPDGSNFTLKIRSTKLEDSAMYFCASSEPPAYEQYFGPGTRLTVT.

Turning to this clone: One end of the junction fails to match germline, which may point to a read error. This rearrangement joins TRBV9 to TRBJ2-2, with D tentatively TRBD2 (5 bases). The germline V gene encodes CDR1 SGDLS and CDR2 YYNGEE. This CDR3 region has 16 residues. CDR3 nucleotide sequence: TGTGCCAGCAGCGCCTTAGGAGGTCCCGATACCGTGGAGCTGTTTTTT. Translating gives CASSALGGPDTVELFF. Looking up the rest from reference TRBV9 and TRBJ2-2 gives the full variable domain: DSGVTQTPKHLITATGQRVTLRCSPRSGDLSVYWYQQSLDQGLQFLIQYYNGEERAKGNILERFSAQQFPDLHSELNLSSLELGDSALYFCASSALGGPDTVELFFGEGSRLTVL.

The V call is TRBV7-3, the J call TRBJ2-2; 9 bases are shared with TRBD2. J was trimmed by 11 bases and V by 2 bases; bases with no gene match: 12. CDR1 and CDR2 from the germline V gene are SGHTA and FQGTGA. The CDR3 is 16 amino acids. This chain's CDR3 is CASSLAAGGRTCELFF. CDR3 in DNA: TGTGCCAGCAGCTTAGCGGCGGGAGGGCGCACCTGTGAGCTGTTTTTT.

Ten or more counts support this clone. The chain links TRBV7-9 to TRBJ1-2; TRBD1 matches 7 bases. The germline CDR1 and CDR2 sequences are SEHNR and FQNEAQ (reference sequence). The CDR3 loop spans 13 amino acids. V was clipped by 5 bases and J by 5 bases; unmatched bases: 5. The CDR3 DNA reads as TGTGCCAGCAGCCGGGGACAGAAATATGGCTACACCTTC. It codes for CASSRGQKYGYTF.

The chain links TRBV18 to TRBJ2-4; no clear D. The CDR3 is 15 residues long. V lost 4 bases to trimming and J lost 1 base, with 11 bases between them. Germline assignment: CDR1 KGHSH and CDR2 LQKENI. The DNA for the CDR3 is TGTGCCAGCTCACTGTTAGAAGGGGCCAAAAACATTCAGTACTTC. Translated: CASSLLEGAKNIQYF.